The source of this T cell receptor (beta chain) is a study of response to subunit inactivated influenza vaccine. MiXCR, applied by TCRdb to the RT-PCR reads, yields one record per CDR3 protein. The table lists more than 700,000 distinct CDR3 sequences, approximately 22% of them singletons. This clonotype was found a few times. V was shortened by 6 bases and J by 2 bases, with 17 bases between the two germline ends. The CDR3 consists of 15 residues. CDR1 is DFQATT and CDR2 is SNEGSKA in the germline V gene (reference sequence). The chain uses TRBV20-1 and TRBJ2-1, with D tentatively TRBD1 or TRBD2 (5 bases each). The sequencing used PBMCs from blood, collected more than 4 days after vaccination. The TCR sequence derives from a middle-aged man who received an inactivated influenza vaccine. As DNA, the CDR3 is TGCAGTGCGGACCCCGGGACGTCCACCTACAATGAGCAGTTCTTC. This codes for CSADPGTSTYNEQFF.